The T cell receptor (beta chain) described here comes from a study of T-cell memory formation after mild COVID-19. Study-wide results and limits: Those CD4+ clones that contracted were mainly in CM and EM (CD8+ ones in EMRA).

Trimming removed 6 bases at V and 1 base at J, with 16 bases between. This CDR3 has 15 residues. From germline, CDR1 is ENHRY and CDR2 SYGVKD. A few counts support this clonotype. Its antigen is not identified. With constant-segment primers, 5'RACE yielded cDNA libraries of TCR alpha and TCR beta that carried sample barcodes and UMIs. TCRdb itself ran the 5' RACE reads through MiXCR, one entry per CDR3 protein. This table has 450,000 to 650,000 distinct CDR3 sequences, 20% appearing once. The V and J genes are TRBV10-3 and TRBJ2-7, with D tentatively TRBD1 or TRBD2 (6 bases each). The sequenced sample consisted of PBMCs or a T cell subset sorted from them (not recorded which). The sequence derives from an adult woman who had mild COVID-19 (a few samples of this study predate the infection). Cell type and time point are not known. In nucleotides, the CDR3 is TGTGCCATCAGGGCGGGACACCTATCGTCCTACGAGCAGTACTTC. This encodes CAIRAGHLSSYEQYF.